The 9 T cell receptor beta chains below all came from one sample that was sequenced in a study of blood T cells in healthy people across ages. A second PCR of about 7 to 12 cycles used a sample-barcoded 5' primer and a J-beta primer mix. TCRdb itself ran the 5' RACE reads through MiXCR, one entry per CDR3 protein. The sample includes hundreds of thousands of distinct CDR3 sequences, 47% seen only once; the top ten take around 23%. The source material was blood. The receptors originated from a man older than 75 in good health.

The chain uses TRBV7-2 and TRBJ1-2, with D unclear. The CDR3 sequence is 14 residues long. V lost 1 base to trimming and J lost 4 bases, with 10 bases between them. Germline CDR1 SGHTA, CDR2 FQGNSA. CDR3 in DNA: TGTGCCAGCAGCTTAGAAGTACAGCTCTATGGCTACACCTTC. Translating it yields CASSLEVQLYGYTF.

This rearrangement joins TRBV7-9 to TRBJ1-4; D possibly corresponds to TRBD1 (5 bases). Trimming cost V 4 bases and J 7 bases, with 16 bases left between them. The V gene's germline CDR1 is SEHNR and CDR2 FQNEAQ (reference sequence). The CDR3 runs to 15 residues. CDR3 DNA: TGTGCCAGCAGCTCCCGAGGGACGGGTATTGAAAAACTGTTTTTT. Its protein product is CASSSRGTGIEKLFF.

V usage is TRBV25-1 and J usage is TRBJ2-7, with 7 bases fitting TRBD1. The V gene's germline CDR1 is MGHDK and CDR2 SYGVNS. The CDR3 has 16 residues. J gave up 3 bases and V 4 bases, and 12 bases lay outside the gene matches. CDR3: CASSGTGAGSSYEQYF. CDR3 sequence (DNA): TGTGCCAGCAGTGGGACAGGCGCGGGCAGCAGCTACGAGCAGTACTTC.

About this clonotype itself: Germline and junction disagree at one end, which may indicate a read error. The chain combines TRBV7-7 with TRBJ2-7; D is tentatively TRBD1 or TRBD2 (5 bases each). CDR1 SSHAT and CDR2 FNYEAQ come from the germline V gene (reference sequence). The CDR3 length is 13 residues. The CDR3, as DNA: TGTGCTAGCAGCCCTCTCGGGACCGGCGAGCAGTACTTC. Translated: CASSPLGTGEQYF.

The rearrangement uses TRBV7-8 and TRBJ2-1, with D perhaps TRBD1 (5 bases). The CDR3 length is 16 residues. Trimming removed 3 bases at V and 3 bases at J, with 15 bases between. Looked up from germline, CDR1 is SGHVS and CDR2 is FQNEAQ. CDR3 bases: TGTGCCAGCAGCTTCGTGGCGACAGTAGGCTACAATGAGCAGTTCTTC. Its translation is CASSFVATVGYNEQFF.

The chain recombines TRBV14 with TRBJ2-5, with no clear D. CDR1 and CDR2 (germline): SGHDN, FVKESK. V lost 1 base and J lost 7, with 10 bases in between. The CDR3 length is 13 residues. In nucleotides, the CDR3 is TGTGCCAGCAGCCAAGTAACGGGTCGGACCCAGTACTTC. It codes for CASSQVTGRTQYF.

V usage is TRBV5-6 and J usage is TRBJ1-3; unclear D gene. Germline lookup yields CDR1 SGHDT and CDR2 YYEEEE. The CDR3 runs 17 residues. V dropped 0 bases and J dropped 4 bases, with 17 bases sitting between them. CDR3 DNA sequence: TGTGCCAGCAGCTTGGTGGGCAGTCCTCTGACGGGAAACACCATATATTTT. Protein: CASSLVGSPLTGNTIYF.

A few counts support this clonotype. V gene TRBV20-1 combines with J gene TRBJ2-2; 8 bases are a match to TRBD2. The CDR3 length is 16 residues. The J segment lost 4 bases and the V segment lost 3 bases, leaving 10 bases of the junction unmatched. Germline V CDR1 and CDR2: DFQATT, SNEGSKA (reference sequence). DNA of the CDR3: TGCAGTGCTAGGGCTACGGTCGGGAGGGCCACCGGGGAGCTGTTTTTT. This sequence encodes CSARATVGRATGELFF.

The rearrangement joins TRBV9 to TRBJ2-7, with 11 nucleotides matching TRBD1. Trimming at V came to 1 base and at J to 4 bases, leaving 4 bases not matched to a gene. Germline lookup yields CDR1 SGDLS and CDR2 YYNGEE. The CDR3 extends over 15 amino acids. Here the CDR3 DNA reads TGTGCCAGCAGCGTAACCGGGACAGGGGGTTACGAGCAGTACTTC. Translating gives CASSVTGTGGYEQYF.